These 29 T cell receptor beta chains share one sample of origin, sequenced in a study of T cell clonotyping in hematopoietic cell transplantation listed by TCRdb under 2021. Library creation used the immunoSEQ multiplex PCR assay. TCRdb obtained this table from immuneACCESS and retained in-frame rearrangements with V and J assigned. These tables miss some clones; where compared with another copy, unresolved V genes account for less than half of the shortfall, and the remainder is unexplained. For this sample the table gives around 80,000 clones, of which 90% to 97% were detected only once. Around 1.5% of the sample goes to the ten largest clones. In light of the paper, this sample's time point label describes: recipient sample about 28 days before transplant, after cytoreduction. The sample consisted of peripheral blood mononuclear cells, taken before stem cell transplant. The receptors originated from a woman aged 45 to 65 with acute myeloid leukemia. Some clones in this sample may be carry-over from other donors' samples.

The V call is TRBV5-1, the J call TRBJ2-7, with 7 positions matching TRBD1. This CDR3 contains 14 residues. CDR1 and CDR2 (germline): SGHRS, YFSETQ. J gave up 3 bases and V 2 bases, and 5 bases lay outside the gene matches. The CDR3: CASSFRQGDYEQYF. CDR3 coding DNA: TGCGCCAGCAGCTTCCGACAGGGTGACTACGAGCAGTACTTC.

This rearrangement joins TRBV6-1 to TRBJ1-4; D gene unclear. The V and J ends lost 2 bases and 5 bases respectively, with 9 bases between them. CDR1 MNHNS and CDR2 SASEGT come from the germline V gene. The CDR3 runs to 14 residues. The CDR3 region has the DNA TGTGCCAGCAGTGAAATCCGGCTGAATGAAAAACTGTTTTTT. Protein product: CASSEIRLNEKLFF.

The chain employs TRBV27 and TRBJ1-5; possible D gene TRBD1, 5 bases. Germline V gene sequence: CDR1 MNHEY, CDR2 SMNVEV (reference sequence). The ends were cut back, 4 bases at V and 1 base at J, with 14 bases in the middle. This CDR3 has 16 amino acids. The CDR3 is CASSSGRQESNQPQHF. Written as DNA, the CDR3 is TGTGCCAGCAGTTCGGGACGGCAGGAGAGCAATCAGCCCCAGCATTTT.

In its sample, this clone was seen once. The J gene is TRBJ1-2, the V gene TRBV30; TRBD1 is a possible D gene (5 bases). The CDR3 has 12 amino acids. V was shortened by 3 bases and J by 8 bases, with 13 bases between the two germline ends. Per the germline V gene, CDR1 is GTSNPN and CDR2 is SVGIG (reference sequence). CDR3 residues: CAWSGGAEGYTF. CDR3 DNA sequence: TGTGCCTGGAGCGGAGGGGCGGAGGGCTACACCTTC.

This CDR3 is CASSLVRGGGGYTF. The CDR3 bases are TGTGCCAGCAGCTTGGTCAGGGGCGGCGGAGGCTACACCTTC. The chain uses TRBV5-6 and TRBJ1-2; D might be TRBD1 (6 bases). The CDR3 sequence is 14 residues long. Germline lookup yields CDR1 SGHDT and CDR2 YYEEEE. V shed 0 bases and J shed 8 bases, with 14 bases lying between them.

J is TRBJ1-2 and V is TRBV6-5; a possible D gene is TRBD1 (6 bases). CDR1 is MNHEY, CDR2 SVGAGI, per germline. The CDR3 length is 12 residues. Trimming pared 6 bases from V and 5 bases from J, leaving 10 bases between. CDR3: CASRDSIYGYTF. CDR3 nucleotide sequence: TGTGCCAGCAGGGACAGCATTTATGGCTACACCTTC.

The chain combines TRBV29-1 with TRBJ2-7, with D hard to call. V was trimmed by 6 bases and J by 3 bases, leaving 9 bases between them. This CDR3 spans 11 amino acids. Germline V gene data show CDR1 as SQVTM and CDR2 as ANQGSEA. The CDR3 sequence: CSVTRDYEQYF. The DNA for the CDR3 is TGCAGCGTCACAAGGGACTACGAGCAGTACTTC.

The rearrangement links TRBV7-2 to TRBJ1-1; D call uncertain. Between the trimmed V and J ends, which lost 3 bases and 1 base, there was a span of 9 bases. The CDR3 is 14 residues long. Germline V gene sequence: CDR1 SGHTA, CDR2 FQGNSA. DNA of the CDR3: TGTGCCAGCAGCTTTGCTACAAGGAACACTGAAGCTTTCTTT. It translates to CASSFATRNTEAFF. The full variable domain, its missing parts supplied by reference TRBV7-2 and TRBJ1-1, is GAGVSQSPSNKVTEKGKDVELRCDPISGHTALYWYRQSLGQGLEFLIYFQGNSAPDKSGLPSDRFSAERTGGSVSTLTIQRTQQEDSAVYLCASSFATRNTEAFFGQGTRLTVV.

The genes are TRBV7-6 and TRBJ1-2; D call uncertain. Germline CDR1 is SGHVS and CDR2 is FNYEAQ. The CDR3 is 18 amino acids. Between the trimmed V and J ends, which lost 1 base and 0 bases, there was a span of 18 bases. The CDR3 here is CASSLDLTQHFSNYGYTF. CDR3 coding DNA: TGTGCCAGCAGCTTAGATCTAACCCAACACTTTTCTAACTATGGCTACACCTTC.

V usage is TRBV7-9 and J usage is TRBJ2-7; 8 positions agree with TRBD2. V lost 4 bases, J lost 4 bases, and 12 bases stayed unmatched. The CDR3 contains 16 residues. Germline V lookup: CDR1 SEHNR, CDR2 FQNEAQ (reference sequence). CDR3 in DNA: TGTGCCAGCAGCTGGGAGGGGTCAACTAGCGGATACGAGCAGTACTTC. Amino acid sequence: CASSWEGSTSGYEQYF. The full variable domain, rest sourced from reference TRBV7-9 and TRBJ2-7, is DTGVSQNPRHKITKRGQNVTFRCDPISEHNRLYWYRQTLGQGPEFLTYFQNEAQLEKSRLLSDRFSAERPKGSFSTLEIQRTEQGDSAMYLCASSWEGSTSGYEQYFGPGTRLTVT.

The chain employs TRBV5-6 and TRBJ2-7, with 7 bases identical to TRBD1. V lost 5 bases, J lost 3 bases, and 5 bases stayed unmatched. This CDR3 contains 13 residues. Germline CDR1 SGHDT, CDR2 YYEEEE. CDR3 nucleotides: TGTGCCAGCAGAACCGACAGGGTCTACGAGCAGTACTTC. It encodes CASRTDRVYEQYF. The complete variable domain, with remaining parts taken from reference TRBV5-6 and TRBJ2-7, reads DAGVTQSPTHLIKTRGQQVTLRCSPKSGHDTVSWYQQALGQGPQFIFQYYEEEERQRGNFPDRFSGHQFPNYSSELNVNALLLGDSALYLCASRTDRVYEQYFGPGTRLTVT.

The V gene is TRBV6-5, the J gene TRBJ1-4; perhaps TRBD1 as D (6 bases). With 3 bases removed from V and 7 bases from J, the gap between germline ends came to 12 bases. This CDR3 has 14 residues. CDR1 and CDR2 (germline): MNHEY, SVGAGI. The CDR3 is CASSYGGQFEKLFF. CDR3 nucleotide sequence: TGTGCCAGCAGTTATGGGGGGCAGTTTGAAAAACTGTTTTTT.

This clone appeared once. The genes are TRBV29-1 and TRBJ2-7, with TRBD2 matching over 8 bases. V lost 4 bases, J lost 6 bases, and 5 bases stayed unmatched. This CDR3 is built from 12 residues. Germline V gene sequence: CDR1 SQVTM, CDR2 ANQGSEA. The CDR3 sequence: CSVAYGRAEQYF. The CDR3 region has the DNA TGCAGCGTTGCGTACGGGAGGGCCGAGCAGTACTTC.

The chain has TRBV9 and TRBJ1-3, with D possibly matching TRBD1 (6 bases). Trimming left V 2 bases short and J 4 bases short, with 10 bases between. CDR1 and CDR2 from the germline V gene are SGDLS and YYNGEE. The CDR3 is made up of 14 amino acids. The CDR3 sequence is CASSVRGGGNTIYF. DNA of the CDR3: TGTGCCAGCAGCGTCAGGGGAGGGGGAAACACCATATATTTT. The full variable domain, in which reference TRBV9 and TRBJ1-3 provide the parts outside the CDR3, is DSGVTQTPKHLITATGQRVTLRCSPRSGDLSVYWYQQSLDQGLQFLIQYYNGEERAKGNILERFSAQQFPDLHSELNLSSLELGDSALYFCASSVRGGGNTIYFGEGSWLTVV.

J is TRBJ2-1 and V is TRBV7-2; 9 bases are a match to TRBD2. The CDR3 has 16 residues. Trimming took 1 base from V and 9 from J; bases not matched to a gene: 10. Germline V CDR1 and CDR2: SGHTA, FQGNSA. This chain's CDR3 is CASSLEGRGGPVEQFF. The CDR3 bases are TGTGCCAGCAGCTTAGAAGGGCGGGGGGGGCCAGTTGAGCAGTTCTTC.

The chain has TRBV19 and TRBJ1-2; no reliable D call. The germline V gene encodes CDR1 LNHDA and CDR2 SQIVND (reference sequence). This CDR3 contains 14 residues. Trimming cost V 1 base and J 4 bases, with 10 bases left between them. The CDR3 DNA follows: TGTGCCAGTAGTATAGTCACAGCCTCCTATGGCTACACCTTC. Protein sequence: CASSIVTASYGYTF.

The chain has TRBV30 and TRBJ2-7; D remains ambiguous. The CDR3 totals 11 residues. Per the germline V gene, CDR1 is GTSNPN and CDR2 is SVGIG (reference sequence). V lost 3 bases, J lost 11 bases, and 14 bases lay in between. This CDR3 reads CAWSPPGLEYF. CDR3 in DNA: TGTGCCTGGAGCCCACCGGGCCTGGAGTACTTC.

The chain uses TRBV2 and TRBJ1-1; D gene unclear. The CDR3 covers 15 residues. CDR1 and CDR2 from the germline V gene are SNHLY and FYNNEI. Between the trimmed V and J ends, which lost 6 bases and 0 bases, there was a span of 14 bases. The CDR3 bases are TGTGCCAGCAGGACCCTAAGGACGGTGAACACTGAAGCTTTCTTT. This gives the protein CASRTLRTVNTEAFF.

This clone came up once. The rearrangement links TRBV5-1 to TRBJ1-1; D remains unclear. This CDR3 contains 16 residues. The germline gives CDR1 SGHRS, CDR2 YFSETQ. The germline V and J ends were trimmed by 0 bases and 1 base, with 13 bases remaining between them. In DNA form, the CDR3 reads TGCGCCAGCAGCTTGGTGGCGAGGGCTGGGAACACTGAAGCTTTCTTT. Amino acids: CASSLVARAGNTEAFF. The variable domain in full, with the rest retrieved from reference TRBV5-1 and TRBJ1-1, is KAGVTQTPRYLIKTRGQQVTLSCSPISGHRSVSWYQQTPGQGLQFLFEYFSETQRNKGNFPGRFSGRQFSNSRSEMNVSTLELGDSALYLCASSLVARAGNTEAFFGQGTRLTVV.

The J gene is TRBJ1-1, the V gene TRBV7-6; the match to TRBD1 covers 7 bases. The germline V gene has CDR1 SGHVS and CDR2 FNYEAQ. This CDR3 has 19 residues. V shed 1 base, J shed 0 bases, and the junction held 14 bases outside the gene matches. The CDR3 protein is CASSLVGQSAGNMNTEAFF. The CDR3 DNA reads TGTGCCAGCAGCTTAGTGGGACAGTCCGCTGGTAACATGAACACTGAAGCTTTCTTT.

The rearrangement links TRBV2 to TRBJ2-3; D unclear. Deletions cut 7 bases from V and 1 base from J, with 9 bases between. Germline V gives CDR1 SNHLY, CDR2 FYNNEI. The CDR3 covers 13 residues. The CDR3 reads CASNRGGTDTQYF. CDR3 nucleotide sequence: TGTGCCAGCAATCGAGGTGGCACAGATACGCAGTATTTT.

V usage is TRBV7-3 and J usage is TRBJ1-2; D not certain. This CDR3 contains 14 residues. Germline values: CDR1 SGHTA, CDR2 FQGTGA. The V gene lost 5 bases and the J gene lost 8 bases, with 18 bases spanning the gap. The CDR3 region is CASSTDGRSGGYTF. In nucleotides, the CDR3 is TGTGCCAGCAGCACCGACGGCCGGAGTGGAGGCTACACCTTC.

This rearrangement joins TRBV7-3 to TRBJ2-2; no firm D call. The CDR3 runs 16 residues. Looked up from germline, CDR1 is SGHTA and CDR2 is FQGTGA. V was trimmed by 0 bases and J by 0 bases, leaving 8 bases between them. In nucleotides, the CDR3 is TGTGCCAGCAGCTTAACCCAGGACGCGAACACCGGGGAGCTGTTTTTT. Its translation is CASSLTQDANTGELFF. The complete variable domain, with remaining parts taken from reference TRBV7-3 and TRBJ2-2, reads GAGVSQTPSNKVTEKGKYVELRCDPISGHTALYWYRQSLGQGPEFLIYFQGTGAADDSGLPNDRFFAVRPEGSVSTLKIQRTERGDSAVYLCASSLTQDANTGELFFGEGSRLTVL.

V and J are TRBV6-6 and TRBJ1-5; maybe TRBD1 (5 bases). Germline CDR1 MNHNY, CDR2 SVGAGI (reference sequence). Trimming took 3 bases from V and 6 from J, leaving 18 bases between them. This CDR3 region has 16 residues. The CDR3 nucleotides read TGTGCCAGCAGTTATGACCCGGCTCAGGGCAGTCAGCCCCAGCATTTT. This gives the protein CASSYDPAQGSQPQHF.

J is TRBJ2-7 and V is TRBV7-8; TRBD1 agrees at 7 bases. With V trimmed by 5 bases and J by 7 bases, 20 bases remained unmatched. The CDR3 totals 17 residues. Germline values: CDR1 SGHVS, CDR2 FQNEAQ. CDR3 nucleotide sequence: TGTGCCAGCAGCCCACGCGGTCAGGGCAGGGGGAATAGAGAGCAGTACTTC. This encodes CASSPRGQGRGNREQYF.

The rearrangement joins TRBV28 to TRBJ2-2, with 8 bases aligning to TRBD2. The CDR3 covers 15 residues. Trimming removed 6 bases from V and 0 bases from J; junction bases left unmatched: 3. Germline V gene data show CDR1 as MDHEN and CDR2 as SYDVKM. CDR3 nucleotides: TGTGCCAGCAGACGCGGGGGGTCGAACACCGGGGAGCTGTTTTTT. Translated, it gives CASRRGGSNTGELFF.

CDR3 amino acids: CASRRDSSYNEQFF. DNA for the CDR3: TGTGCCAGCCGCAGGGATAGCTCCTACAATGAGCAGTTCTTC. The chain employs TRBV6-6 and TRBJ2-1; tentatively, D is TRBD1 (5 bases). V was clipped by 8 bases and J by 0 bases, with 11 bases between them. Looked up from germline, CDR1 is MNHNY and CDR2 is SVGAGI (reference sequence). The CDR3 sequence is 14 residues long.

The gene calls are TRBV19 and TRBJ1-2; 10 positions match TRBD1. The germline CDR1 and CDR2 sequences are LNHDA and SQIVND (reference sequence). V dropped 7 bases and J dropped 5; count of bases not matched to a gene: 13. This CDR3 spans 16 amino acids. CDR3 sequence: CASTKAPGQGGYGYTF. The CDR3 region has the DNA TGTGCCAGTACCAAAGCGCCCGGACAGGGGGGTTATGGCTACACCTTC.

The chain combines TRBV28 with TRBJ1-5; D is unresolved. Germline V lookup: CDR1 MDHEN, CDR2 SYDVKM. The length of the CDR3 is 17 residues. The V end lost 3 bases, the J end lost 0 bases, and 15 bases lay between the germline ends. CDR3 region: CASSFRSGRYSNQPQHF. As DNA, the CDR3 is TGTGCCAGCAGTTTTAGGTCGGGGAGATATAGCAATCAGCCCCAGCATTTT.